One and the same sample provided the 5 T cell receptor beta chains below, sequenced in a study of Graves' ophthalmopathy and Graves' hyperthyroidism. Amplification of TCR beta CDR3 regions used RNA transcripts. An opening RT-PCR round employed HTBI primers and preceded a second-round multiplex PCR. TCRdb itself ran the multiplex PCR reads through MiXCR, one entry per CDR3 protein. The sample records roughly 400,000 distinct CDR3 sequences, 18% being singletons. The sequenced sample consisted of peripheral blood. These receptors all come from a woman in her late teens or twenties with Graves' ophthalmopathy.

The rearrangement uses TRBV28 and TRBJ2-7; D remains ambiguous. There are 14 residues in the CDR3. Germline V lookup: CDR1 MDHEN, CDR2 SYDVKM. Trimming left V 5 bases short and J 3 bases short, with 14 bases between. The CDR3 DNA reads TGTGCCAGCAGTCCCGCGAGACTCGTCTACGAGCAGTACTTC. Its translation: CASSPARLVYEQYF.

CDR3 DNA sequence: TGTGCCAGCAGTTGGGCCTTGGGGGACACTGAAGCTTTCTTT. Protein product: CASSWALGDTEAFF. This chain links TRBV28 with TRBJ1-1, with a weak D call TRBD1 (5 bases). CDR1 and CDR2 (germline): MDHEN, SYDVKM. V shed 4 bases and J shed 3 bases, with 12 bases lying between them. The CDR3 is 14 residues long.

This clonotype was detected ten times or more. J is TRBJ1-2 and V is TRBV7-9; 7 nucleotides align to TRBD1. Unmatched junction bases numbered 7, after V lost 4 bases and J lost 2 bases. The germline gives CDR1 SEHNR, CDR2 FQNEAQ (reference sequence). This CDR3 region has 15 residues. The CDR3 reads CASSSGGRRNYGYTF. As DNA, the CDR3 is TGTGCCAGCAGCTCAGGGGGGCGGAGAAACTATGGCTACACCTTC.

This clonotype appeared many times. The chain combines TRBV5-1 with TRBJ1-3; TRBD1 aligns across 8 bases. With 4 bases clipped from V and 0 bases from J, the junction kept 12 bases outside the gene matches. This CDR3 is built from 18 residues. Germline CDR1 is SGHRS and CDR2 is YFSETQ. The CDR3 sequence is CASSVQGDLSRSGNTIYF. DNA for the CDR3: TGCGCCAGCAGCGTACAGGGGGACCTGTCTCGCTCTGGAAACACCATATATTTT.

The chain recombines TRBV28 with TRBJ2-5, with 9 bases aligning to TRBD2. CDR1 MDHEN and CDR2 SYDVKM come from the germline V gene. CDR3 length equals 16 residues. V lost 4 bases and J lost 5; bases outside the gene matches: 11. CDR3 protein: CASSSTGLAGRETQYF. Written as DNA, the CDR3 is TGTGCCAGCAGTTCCACGGGACTAGCCGGCCGGGAGACCCAGTACTTC.